The rows below give T cell receptor beta chains drawn from one sample of a study of CD8 T cells in ankylosing spondylitis. TCRdb processed the 5' RACE reads anew with MiXCR; each CDR3 protein has one entry. The repertoire has about 440,000 distinct CDR3 sequences, approximately 17% of them found once; the top ten carry approximately 0.93%. Material for sequencing was blood, either unsorted or a sorted T cell fraction (not recorded which). The receptors originated from a male donor with ankylosing spondylitis. The CDR3 runs from the conserved cysteine through the conserved F or W. Fields, in order: CDR3 DNA, CDR3 protein, D gene, V gene, clone size, J gene. A D gene is named only where the DNA matches it firmly. Clone sizes are given selectively: once, few, many, or a class where the clone is expanded.

cdr3_nt: TGTGCCAGCAGCGTATCGGGTGACTATAATTCACCCCTCCACTTT
cdr3_aa: CASSVSGDYNSPLHF
d_call: NA
v_call: TRBV9
clone_size: NA
j_call: TRBJ1-6

cdr3_nt: TGTGCCAGCCTTAAGGGATGGGGCTACAATGAGCAGTTCTTC
cdr3_aa: CASLKGWGYNEQFF
d_call: NA
v_call: TRBV7-2
clone_size: many
j_call: TRBJ2-1

cdr3_nt: TGTGCCAGCAGTCGCTTCACCGGGACAGGTCCTCAAGGAAATGAAAAACTGTTTTTT
cdr3_aa: CASSRFTGTGPQGNEKLFF
d_call: TRBD1
v_call: TRBV6-1
clone_size: few
j_call: TRBJ1-4

cdr3_nt: TGCAGTGCTAGGGACAGGGGGCTGGGAAATCAGCCCCAGCATTTT
cdr3_aa: CSARDRGLGNQPQHF
d_call: TRBD1
v_call: TRBV20-1
clone_size: few
j_call: TRBJ1-5

cdr3_nt: TGTGCCAGCAGCACTAGCGGGAGTCGGCTTGAGCAGTTCTTC
cdr3_aa: CASSTSGSRLEQFF
d_call: TRBD2
v_call: TRBV12-3/TRBV12-4
clone_size: many
j_call: TRBJ2-1

cdr3_nt: TGCAGTGCTCATAGCGGAAAGAACACCGGGGAGCTGTTTTTT
cdr3_aa: CSAHSGKNTGELFF
d_call: NA
v_call: TRBV20-1
clone_size: few
j_call: TRBJ2-2

cdr3_nt: TGTGCCAGCAGTTACTCGGCTAGCGGGAGTTTCGAGCAGTACTTC
cdr3_aa: CASSYSASGSFEQYF
d_call: TRBD2
v_call: TRBV6-5
clone_size: many
j_call: TRBJ2-7

cdr3_nt: TGTGCCACCTTGGACCGTGAGACCCAGTACTTC
cdr3_aa: CATLDRETQYF
d_call: NA
v_call: TRBV21-1
clone_size: many
j_call: TRBJ2-5

cdr3_nt: TGTGCCAGCAGTTTTTCCGGGACAGGCAACTCGGGGGAGCAGTACTTC
cdr3_aa: CASSFSGTGNSGEQYF
d_call: TRBD1
v_call: TRBV12-3/TRBV12-4
clone_size: NA
j_call: TRBJ2-7

cdr3_nt: TGTGCCAGCAGTTACCCAACTTCGGGCGGGGGGATTCCCTACGAGCAGTACTTC
cdr3_aa: CASSYPTSGGGIPYEQYF
d_call: TRBD2
v_call: TRBV6-5
clone_size: few
j_call: TRBJ2-7

cdr3_nt: TGTGCCAGCAGGGACGGACAAGGGTTTGCGTTCTTC
cdr3_aa: CASRDGQGFAFF
d_call: NA
v_call: TRBV7-9
clone_size: NA
j_call: TRBJ2-1

cdr3_nt: TGCAGTGCAATCATAAATGGACAGAAAAGTAACTATGGCTACACCTTC
cdr3_aa: CSAIINGQKSNYGYTF
d_call: NA
v_call: TRBV20-1
clone_size: NA
j_call: TRBJ1-2

cdr3_nt: TGCAGTATCCCAGGGGATGAGAACACTGAAGCTTTCTTT
cdr3_aa: CSIPGDENTEAFF
d_call: NA
v_call: TRBV20-1
clone_size: few
j_call: TRBJ1-1

cdr3_nt: TGCGCCAGCAGCTTGGACGTAGGGGCGAAAAACGAGCAGTACTTC
cdr3_aa: CASSLDVGAKNEQYF
d_call: NA
v_call: TRBV5-1
clone_size: NA
j_call: TRBJ2-7

cdr3_nt: TGCAGTGCTACTCCGCGACAGAGACCCTACGAGCAGTACTTC
cdr3_aa: CSATPRQRPYEQYF
d_call: NA
v_call: TRBV20-1
clone_size: few
j_call: TRBJ2-7

cdr3_nt: TGTGCCAGCCGGTCCCCCCGGCTCCAAGAAGCGTACTACGAGCAGTACTTC
cdr3_aa: CASRSPRLQEAYYEQYF
d_call: NA
v_call: TRBV6-2/TRBV6-3
clone_size: many
j_call: TRBJ2-7

cdr3_nt: TGTGCCAGCAGTTTATATCCTCTTTCGAACACCGGGGAGCTGTTTTTT
cdr3_aa: CASSLYPLSNTGELFF
d_call: NA
v_call: TRBV28
clone_size: NA
j_call: TRBJ2-2

cdr3_nt: TGCGCCAGCAGTGGCCCACAGGGGTCCACGAGCTCCTACGAGCAGTACTTC
cdr3_aa: CASSGPQGSTSSYEQYF
d_call: TRBD1
v_call: TRBV10-2
clone_size: NA
j_call: TRBJ2-7

cdr3_nt: TGCGCCAGCAGCACCCTGGGGGGGTCCAACACTGAAGCTTTCTTT
cdr3_aa: CASSTLGGSNTEAFF
d_call: NA
v_call: TRBV5-1
clone_size: NA
j_call: TRBJ1-1

cdr3_nt: TGTGCCAGCAGTTTAGCGTCCTCTAGGCTTGTCTACGAAGATACGCAGTATTTT
cdr3_aa: CASSLASSRLVYEDTQYF
d_call: NA
v_call: TRBV12-3/TRBV12-4
clone_size: NA
j_call: TRBJ2-3

cdr3_nt: TGTGCCAGCAGCGAGCGGACAGACGTGAACACTGAAGCTTTCTTT
cdr3_aa: CASSERTDVNTEAFF
d_call: NA
v_call: TRBV7-9
clone_size: NA
j_call: TRBJ1-1

cdr3_nt: TGTGCCAGCACCCCGTTCCTTGTCGGGCAAGAGACCCAGTACTTC
cdr3_aa: CASTPFLVGQETQYF
d_call: NA
v_call: TRBV6-2/TRBV6-3
clone_size: few
j_call: TRBJ2-5

cdr3_nt: TGTGCCAGCAGTGAATTGTTCGGGGGGGCTCAGCCCCAGCATTTT
cdr3_aa: CASSELFGGAQPQHF
d_call: NA
v_call: TRBV6-1
clone_size: NA
j_call: TRBJ1-5